Below, 32 T cell receptor beta chains from the same sample are listed, as sequenced in a study of blood T cell repertoires in COVID-19. Repertoires were generated with immunoSEQ multiplex PCR, while TCRdb's copy carries only in-frame clones and drops some. In the table there are a few hundred thousand clones, roughly 85% of which are singletons. Specimen: peripheral blood. The source is a woman aged 18-35 years with acute or convalescent COVID-19.

As for this clone: This clone may be a read error of a much larger clone one base away. This chain links TRBV19 with TRBJ2-7; D uncertain. CDR3 length equals 16 residues. Germline V CDR1 and CDR2: LNHDA, SQIVND (reference sequence). CDR3 coding DNA: TGTGCCAGTAGTCTCGGGTTGGTGAGTAACTCCTACAAGCAGTACTTC. Its protein is CASSLGLVSNSYKQYF. The full variable domain, its missing parts supplied by reference TRBV19 and TRBJ2-7, is DGGITQSPKYLFRKEGQNVTLSCEQNLNHDAMYWYRQDPGQGLRLIYYSQIVNDFQKGDIAEGYSVSREKKESFPLTVTSAQKNPTAFYLCASSLGLVSNSYKQYFGPGTRLTVT.

The chain employs TRBV7-6 and TRBJ2-7, with D tentatively TRBD1 (6 bases). The CDR3 spans 18 residues. Germline lookup yields CDR1 SGHVS and CDR2 FNYEAQ. V was clipped by 5 bases and J by 0 bases, with 23 bases between them. The CDR3 here is CASSPRAAVQGSSYEQYF. The CDR3 coding sequence is TGTGCCAGCAGCCCCCGCGCGGCGGTACAGGGCAGCTCCTACGAGCAGTACTTC.

The chain joins TRBV7-2 to TRBJ1-3, with 7 bases fitting TRBD1. The germline V gene encodes CDR1 SGHTA and CDR2 FQGNSA. The CDR3 contains 16 residues. J was trimmed by 0 bases and V by 5 bases; bases with no gene match: 7. CDR3 protein: CASSAPGQLSGNTIYF. CDR3 nucleotide sequence: TGTGCCAGCAGCGCACCGGGACAGCTCTCTGGAAACACCATATATTTT.

The V call is TRBV11-2, the J call TRBJ2-2; no clear D gene. The CDR3 is made up of 11 amino acids. CDR1 and CDR2 (germline): SGHAT, FQNNGV. Trimming shortened V by 8 bases and J by 6 bases, and 7 bases separated the two germline ends. The CDR3 bases are TGTGCCAGCCAGGTTTCCGGGGAGCTGTTTTTT. The encoded protein is CASQVSGELFF.

This clone is a singleton in its sample. The chain combines TRBV19 with TRBJ1-4; D is ambiguous. Germline V gene sequence: CDR1 LNHDA, CDR2 SQIVND (reference sequence). The CDR3 totals 18 residues. V shed 2 bases and J shed 5 bases, with 21 bases lying between them. CDR3 sequence: CASSIRFGSFGPNEKLFF. The CDR3 nucleotides read TGTGCCAGTAGTATAAGGTTCGGCTCTTTTGGGCCGAATGAAAAACTGTTTTTT.

The rearrangement joins TRBV10-3 to TRBJ2-7; 10 bases are a match to TRBD2. Germline CDR1 reads ENHRY; CDR2 reads SYGVKD. There are 15 residues in the CDR3. Trimming took 3 bases from V and 7 from J; bases not matched to a gene: 9. For the CDR3, the DNA is TGTGCCATCAGTGAACTAACTAGCGGGAAGTGGGAGCAGTACTTC. Encoded protein: CAISELTSGKWEQYF.

The rearrangement joins TRBV10-2 to TRBJ1-2, with D unresolved. The CDR3 is 14 residues long. V was pared by 3 bases and J by 6 bases, with 14 bases between. Germline lookup yields CDR1 WSHSY and CDR2 SAAADI. This chain's CDR3 is CASSDSATLNGYTF. As DNA, the CDR3 is TGCGCCAGCAGTGACTCCGCGACTCTGAATGGCTACACCTTC.

V is TRBV14 and J is TRBJ2-5; D unresolved. The germline V gene has CDR1 SGHDN and CDR2 FVKESK. There are 14 residues in the CDR3. Trimming stripped 4 bases from V and 5 bases from J, with 14 bases between. CDR3 sequence: CASSPPGVRETQYF. CDR3 bases: TGTGCCAGCAGCCCCCCTGGAGTACGGGAGACCCAGTACTTC.

This sequence joins TRBV15 and TRBJ2-1; TRBD1 agrees at 9 bases. CDR1 is LNHNV and CDR2 is YYDKDF in the germline V gene (reference sequence). With 3 bases clipped from V and 6 bases from J, the junction kept 3 bases outside the gene matches. The CDR3 is 14 amino acids. CDR3 in DNA: TGTGCCACCAGCAGCCGACAGGGGGGCAATGAGCAGTTCTTC. It is translated as CATSSRQGGNEQFF.

For the CDR3, the DNA is TGTGCCAGCAGTTCTCTGCGGGAGAGCTGGGGAGAGACCCAGTACTTC. This gives the protein CASSSLRESWGETQYF. This chain uses TRBV2 with TRBJ2-5; 7 bases are shared with TRBD2. V trimming: 5 bases; J trimming: 4 bases; junction bases outside the gene matches: 13. This CDR3 spans 16 amino acids. The germline gives CDR1 SNHLY, CDR2 FYNNEI. The full variable domain, with the rest looked up from reference TRBV2 and TRBJ2-5, is EPEVTQTPSHQVTQMGQEVILRCVPISNHLYFYWYRQILGQKVEFLVSFYNNEISEKSEIFDDQFSVERPDGSNFTLKIRSTKLEDSAMYFCASSSLRESWGETQYFGPGTRLLVL.

The chain's CDR3 is CASSPPNTDTQYF. CDR3 bases: TGTGCCAGCAGCCCGCCTAACACAGATACGCAGTATTTT. The genes are TRBV28 and TRBJ2-3; unclear D gene. The CDR3 sequence is 13 residues long. Germline assignment: CDR1 MDHEN and CDR2 SYDVKM. V was clipped by 6 bases and J by 2 bases, with 9 bases between them.

This sequence joins TRBV30 and TRBJ1-2; D possibly corresponds to TRBD1 (6 bases). V was shortened by 2 bases and J by 7 bases, with 14 bases between the two germline ends. The CDR3 runs to 13 residues. Germline V CDR1 and CDR2: GTSNPN, SVGIG (reference sequence). The CDR3 loop is CAWSWGGRSGYTF. CDR3 DNA: TGTGCCTGGAGTTGGGGGGGGCGCTCTGGCTACACCTTC. The variable domain in full, with the rest retrieved from reference TRBV30 and TRBJ1-2, is SQTIHQWPATLVQPVGSPLSLECTVEGTSNPNLYWYRQAAGRGLQLLFYSVGIGQISSEVPQNLSASRPQDRQFILSSKKLLLSDSGFYLCAWSWGGRSGYTFGSGTRLTVV.

V gene TRBV2 combines with J gene TRBJ1-1; D call uncertain. The CDR3 runs 14 residues. Trimming took 4 bases from V and 0 from J, leaving 9 bases between them. The V gene's germline CDR1 is SNHLY and CDR2 FYNNEI. CDR3 in amino acids: CASSVTVMNTEAFF. The CDR3, as DNA: TGTGCCAGCAGTGTAACAGTCATGAACACTGAAGCTTTCTTT. Based on the CDR3 plus reference TRBV2 and TRBJ1-1, the full variable domain is EPEVTQTPSHQVTQMGQEVILRCVPISNHLYFYWYRQILGQKVEFLVSFYNNEISEKSEIFDDQFSVERPDGSNFTLKIRSTKLEDSAMYFCASSVTVMNTEAFFGQGTRLTVV.

This chain links TRBV13 with TRBJ2-6; no reliable D call. Trimming pared 4 bases from V and 2 bases from J, leaving 12 bases between. Germline CDR1 is PRHDT and CDR2 is FYEKMQ (reference sequence). This CDR3 spans 16 amino acids. The CDR3, as DNA: TGTGCCAGCAGCTCAACGAGCCTTGCTGGGGCCAACGTCCTGACTTTC. Translating gives CASSSTSLAGANVLTF.

V gene TRBV7-2 combines with J gene TRBJ1-3; a possible D gene is TRBD1 (6 bases). Germline V CDR1 and CDR2: SGHTA, FQGNSA. The germline V and J ends were trimmed by 5 bases and 0 bases, with 17 bases remaining between them. The length of the CDR3 is 17 residues. DNA of the CDR3: TGTGCCAGCAGCAAGCGGGAGACAGGCTACTCTGGAAACACCATATATTTT. Translating gives CASSKRETGYSGNTIYF.

This sequence joins TRBV30 and TRBJ2-7, with TRBD1 matching over 7 bases. There are 15 residues in the CDR3. Trimming at V came to 2 bases and at J to 4 bases, leaving 11 bases not matched to a gene. Germline loops: CDR1 GTSNPN, CDR2 SVGIG (reference sequence). The CDR3 bases are TGTGCCTGGAGTCGGCCGCGACAGGGTAGTTACGAGCAGTACTTC. This gives the protein CAWSRPRQGSYEQYF. The variable domain in full, with the rest retrieved from reference TRBV30 and TRBJ2-7, is SQTIHQWPATLVQPVGSPLSLECTVEGTSNPNLYWYRQAAGRGLQLLFYSVGIGQISSEVPQNLSASRPQDRQFILSSKKLLLSDSGFYLCAWSRPRQGSYEQYFGPGTRLTVT.

The V call is TRBV6-5, the J call TRBJ2-1; 8 bases fit TRBD1. The CDR3 runs 12 residues. The V gene's germline CDR1 is MNHEY and CDR2 SVGAGI. J lost 6 bases, V lost 10 bases, and 5 bases had no gene match. CDR3 amino acids: CATSDRANEQFF. CDR3 nucleotides: TGTGCCACTTCGGACAGGGCCAATGAGCAGTTCTTC.

The V call is TRBV19, the J call TRBJ1-2; D remains ambiguous. Germline V CDR1 and CDR2: LNHDA, SQIVND (reference sequence). The germline V and J ends were trimmed by 3 bases and 3 bases, with 11 bases remaining between them. The CDR3 consists of 14 residues. CDR3 sequence (DNA): TGTGCCAGTAGTATTTTCGCCGAGTACTATGGCTACACCTTC. Translating it yields CASSIFAEYYGYTF.

There are a few counts of this clone. The chain uses TRBV5-1 and TRBJ1-4; perhaps TRBD1 as D (5 bases). Germline CDR1 SGHRS, CDR2 YFSETQ. V gave up 0 bases and J gave up 7 bases, with 13 bases separating them. There are 15 residues in the CDR3. CDR3 in amino acids: CASSLGQRGGEKLFF. As DNA, the CDR3 is TGCGCCAGCAGCTTGGGACAGAGGGGAGGTGAAAAACTGTTTTTT.

The CDR3 DNA is TGTGCCAGCAGCCCCTGGACAGGGCACTCTGGAAACACCATATATTTT. It encodes CASSPWTGHSGNTIYF. The chain uses TRBV7-2 and TRBJ1-3, with 8 positions matching TRBD1. V was clipped by 5 bases and J by 0 bases; unmatched bases: 6. Germline V gene data show CDR1 as SGHTA and CDR2 as FQGNSA. The CDR3 runs 16 residues.

This clone was seen only once. The chain joins TRBV19 to TRBJ2-5, with D hard to call. The ends were cut back, 2 bases at V and 1 base at J, with 5 bases in the middle. The CDR3 contains 13 residues. Germline lookup yields CDR1 LNHDA and CDR2 SQIVND (reference sequence). CDR3 sequence (DNA): TGTGCCAGTAGTATATGGCCCCAAGAGACCCAGTACTTC. Translating gives CASSIWPQETQYF.

The chain joins TRBV30 to TRBJ1-6, with D perhaps TRBD1 (5 bases). Trimming left V 2 bases short and J 10 bases short, with 9 bases between. The CDR3 contains 12 residues. In germline, CDR1 is GTSNPN, CDR2 SVGIG (reference sequence). The CDR3 nucleotides read TGTGCCTGGAGTCGCGGGGACTCACCCCTCCACTTT. Translating gives CAWSRGDSPLHF.

V gene TRBV7-2 combines with J gene TRBJ1-5; D unclear. V gave up 3 bases and J gave up 0 bases, with 3 bases separating them. CDR3 length equals 13 residues. CDR1 and CDR2 from the germline V gene are SGHTA and FQGNSA. CDR3 coding DNA: TGTGCCAGCAGCTTCAATAGCAATCAGCCCCAGCATTTT. Translating it yields CASSFNSNQPQHF.

The rearrangement joins TRBV18 to TRBJ1-4, with D perhaps matching TRBD1 (6 bases). CDR3 length equals 17 residues. Trimming took 1 base from V and 7 from J, leaving 19 bases between them. Germline CDR1 and CDR2: KGHSH and LQKENI. The CDR3 DNA is TGTGCCAGCTCACCACTCCACGGCCAGGGGTTCTTTGAAAAACTGTTTTTT. It specifies CASSPLHGQGFFEKLFF.

This sequence joins TRBV4-3 and TRBJ1-1, with D perhaps TRBD1 (5 bases). V was shortened by 1 base and J by 5 bases, with 14 bases between the two germline ends. CDR1 LGHNA and CDR2 YSLEER come from the germline V gene. The CDR3 loop spans 15 amino acids. Written as DNA, the CDR3 is TGCGCCAGCAGCCAAGGAACAGGAGGGGAGACTGAAGCTTTCTTT. Its translation is CASSQGTGGETEAFF.

This clone was detected only once. The chain is built from TRBV3-1 (or the pseudogene TRBV3-2) and TRBJ2-1, with 14 nucleotides matching TRBD2. Unmatched junction bases numbered 7, after V lost 0 bases and J lost 9 bases. CDR1 LGHDT and CDR2 YNNKEL come from the germline V gene (reference sequence). This CDR3 region has 17 residues. The CDR3 sequence is CASSQERGLAGDLEQFF. The CDR3 DNA is TGTGCCAGCAGCCAAGAACGGGGACTAGCGGGAGATCTTGAGCAGTTCTTC.

The chain has TRBV19 and TRBJ2-5; TRBD1 matches 8 bases. Germline-derived CDR1 and CDR2 are LNHDA and SQIVND (reference sequence). The length of the CDR3 is 15 residues. Germline trimming cut 8 bases from V and 4 bases from J; bases unmatched to any gene: 12. CDR3 DNA sequence: TGTGCCAGTGAGGACAGGGTTGGTGATACAGAGACCCAGTACTTC. It encodes CASEDRVGDTETQYF.

The chain joins TRBV10-3 to TRBJ2-1, with a weak D call TRBD2 (6 bases). Trimming shortened V by 7 bases and J by 0 bases, and 19 bases separated the two germline ends. Germline V gene lookup returns CDR1 ENHRY and CDR2 SYGVKD. The CDR3 loop spans 17 amino acids. The CDR3 here is CAITGVVGTGSYNEQFF. For the CDR3, the DNA is TGTGCCATCACCGGAGTGGTCGGGACTGGCTCCTACAATGAGCAGTTCTTC.

This chain connects TRBV6-1 to TRBJ2-1, with 10 bases identical to TRBD2. V lost 3 bases and J lost 4; bases outside the gene matches: 9. Germline V CDR1 and CDR2: MNHNS, SASEGT. This CDR3 has 17 residues. Written as DNA, the CDR3 is TGTGCCAGCAGTGACGGCGGGACTAGCGACATGTACAATGAGCAGTTCTTC. Its protein is CASSDGGTSDMYNEQFF.

The gene calls are TRBV27 and TRBJ2-1, with a weak D call TRBD2 (6 bases). CDR3 length: 16 amino acids. Deletions cut 2 bases from V and 2 bases from J, with 13 bases between. Germline V gives CDR1 MNHEY, CDR2 SMNVEV (reference sequence). The CDR3 DNA is TGTGCCAGCAGTTTAAGTGTCGGGGGAACCTACAATGAGCAGTTCTTC. It codes for CASSLSVGGTYNEQFF.

V gene TRBV10-3 combines with J gene TRBJ1-1, with a weak D call TRBD1 (6 bases). V shed 9 bases and J shed 2 bases, with 13 bases lying between them. Germline V gene data show CDR1 as ENHRY and CDR2 as SYGVKD. There are 13 residues in the CDR3. CDR3 sequence: CAIQDSTNTEAFF. The CDR3 DNA reads TGTGCCATACAGGACAGTACCAACACTGAAGCTTTCTTT.

The chain recombines TRBV9 with TRBJ2-1; 11 positions agree with TRBD2. This CDR3 is 15 amino acids long. The V segment lost 3 bases and the J segment 5 bases; nucleotides outside the gene matches: 4. Germline-derived CDR1 and CDR2 are SGDLS and YYNGEE. CDR3 sequence: CASSGTSGRHNEQFF. DNA for the CDR3: TGTGCCAGCAGCGGAACTAGCGGGAGACACAATGAGCAGTTCTTC. The full variable domain, rest sourced from reference TRBV9 and TRBJ2-1, is DSGVTQTPKHLITATGQRVTLRCSPRSGDLSVYWYQQSLDQGLQFLIQYYNGEERAKGNILERFSAQQFPDLHSELNLSSLELGDSALYFCASSGTSGRHNEQFFGPGTRLTVL.